The rows below give T cell receptor beta chains drawn from one sample of a study of follicular helper T cells after annual influenza vaccination. The method was immunoSEQ multiplex PCR; TCRdb's version includes in-frame clones alone and lacks a portion of them. The table includes 9,300 or so clones, roughly 80% detected once. Sample: CXCR5+ CD38- circulating T follicular helper cells from blood, taken on the day of influenza vaccination. Source of these receptors: an adult who received the influenza vaccine. CDR3s include the opening cysteine and the closing phenylalanine or tryptophan.

j_call | v_call | cdr3_aa
TRBJ2-5 | TRBV6-5 | CASSYRRGETQYF
TRBJ2-5 | TRBV7-3 | CASSLGGDQETQYF
TRBJ2-5 | TRBV15 | CATSIRSGSETQYF
TRBJ1-2 | TRBV19 | CASSIAVWGDYGYTF
TRBJ1-5 | TRBV6-1 | CASSDRGQGAWQPQHF
TRBJ2-3 | TRBV7-2 | CASSRFTSGRTDTQYF
TRBJ1-5 | TRBV11-2 | CASSSGAGWDQPQHF
TRBJ1-5 | TRBV5-6 | CASSLRGSEGFQPQHF
TRBJ2-3 | TRBV19 | CASSMSLASTYTDTQYF
TRBJ2-4 | TRBV28 | CASSSFSRLSIQYF
TRBJ2-7 | TRBV7-9 | CASSRGLDVYEQYF
TRBJ2-7 | TRBV5-4 | CASSLGDSGTYEQYF
TRBJ2-1 | TRBV11-1 | CASSSSEGQGVSPYNEQFF
TRBJ2-7 | TRBV5-1 | CASSLDGTSRYEQYF
TRBJ1-4 | TRBV9 | CASSVGGQFFEKLFF
TRBJ2-7 | TRBV15 | CATSREISGTLAYEQYF
TRBJ1-3 | TRBV10-3 | CAIKTGDAGNTIYF
TRBJ2-1 | TRBV18 | CASSPGINEQFF
TRBJ1-1 | TRBV6-1 | CASSIRGWTEAFF
TRBJ1-1 | TRBV29-1 | CSVGGTNTEAFF
TRBJ1-1 | TRBV7-2 | CASSLGENTEAFF
TRBJ2-7 | TRBV7-9 | CASSLLTAEQYF
TRBJ2-3 | TRBV6-4 | CASKGPLATDTQYF
TRBJ1-1 | TRBV6-1 | CASSQQSNTEAFF
TRBJ2-7 | TRBV11-2 | CASSLRHEQYF
TRBJ2-1 | TRBV5-1 | CATRTSGNPYNEQFF
TRBJ2-3 | TRBV28 | CASRSGSKDTQYF
TRBJ1-5 | TRBV27 | CASNRGGYSNQPQHF
TRBJ2-7 | TRBV5-1 | CASTPLSGQPYEQYF
TRBJ2-7 | TRBV30 | CAWGHGGTGRRQYF
TRBJ2-3 | TRBV5-8 | CASSFKGGRGRGSTDTQYF
TRBJ2-7 | TRBV7-8 | CASSLNVGLAGVPAYEQYF
TRBJ1-5 | TRBV27 | CASSRYPQKYSNQPQHF
TRBJ2-2 | TRBV27 | CASSLSGGSGRRTGELFF
TRBJ2-3 | TRBV7-9 | CASSNKGAAYRADTQYF
TRBJ2-5 | TRBV6-1 | CASIPTGQETQYF
TRBJ1-1 | TRBV12-2 | CASRFPPTPRTEAFF
TRBJ1-1 | TRBV10-1 | CASSELRGLKNTEAFF
TRBJ1-2 | TRBV5-8 | CASSLVGHPYGYTF
TRBJ2-5 | TRBV28 | CASSFRVGGQETQYF
TRBJ2-5 | TRBV28 | CASSFLEKETQYF
TRBJ1-4 | TRBV7-9 | CASSLGDTINEKLFF
TRBJ2-5 | TRBV5-1 | CASSAQGELRETQYF
TRBJ2-1 | TRBV19 | CASSRTSGRSSYNEQFF
TRBJ2-2 | TRBV11-2 | CASSSPVRTTGELFF
TRBJ2-7 | TRBV6-5 | CASLRGSEQYF
TRBJ1-3 | TRBV11-2 | CASSSTRQGGNTIYF
TRBJ2-5 | TRBV7-2 | CASSLPGQETQYF
TRBJ1-1 | TRBV5-4 | CASSLGGTENTEAFF